These T cell receptor beta chains were read from a single sample in a study of T cells in Graves' hyperthyroidism and ophthalmopathy. One entry per CDR3 protein, called by TCRdb with MiXCR from the multiplex PCR reads. The sample holds approximately 600,000 distinct CDR3 sequences, 14% seen once. Sequenced material: blood. These TCRs come from a woman aged 18-29 years with Graves' ophthalmopathy. The CDR3 runs from the conserved cysteine through the conserved F or W. D genes are given only for firm matches. The size of a clone is reported for some rows only, either as once, few or many, or as a class for expanded clones.

clone_size,d_call,j_call,v_call,cdr3_nt,cdr3_aa
many,-,TRBJ2-7,TRBV27,TGTGCCAGCAGTTTCGGCCGGGGCGAGCAGTACTTC,CASSFGRGEQYF
few,-,TRBJ2-7,TRBV20-1,TGCAGTGCCGCAGGGCGGGATACTAATTCCTACGAGCAGTACTTC,CSAAGRDTNSYEQYF
many,-,TRBJ1-1,TRBV6-1,TGTGCCAGTCCTTCGACGGTGAACACTGAAGCTTTCTTT,CASPSTVNTEAFF
many,TRBD2,TRBJ2-7,TRBV12-3/TRBV12-4,TGTGCCAGCAACGAAGCGGGAGGAACCTACGAGCAGTACTTC,CASNEAGGTYEQYF
many,-,TRBJ2-4,TRBV7-9,TGTGCCAGCAGCTCGGGTGGTAGGGTAGCCAAAAACATTCAGTACTTC,CASSSGGRVAKNIQYF
many,-,TRBJ1-2,TRBV27,TGTGCCAGCAGTTTCGGAGGAGAAGGCTACACCTTC,CASSFGGEGYTF
many,TRBD1,TRBJ2-7,TRBV5-1,TGCGCCAGCAGCTGGGGACAGGGGGCGGGGGAGCAGTACTTC,CASSWGQGAGEQYF
-,TRBD1,TRBJ2-7,TRBV12-3/TRBV12-4,TGTGCCAGCAGGTTCGGGGGACAGGGGGTCCACGAGCAGTACTTC,CASRFGGQGVHEQYF
few,-,TRBJ1-4,TRBV14,TGTGCCAGCAGCCAGTTGCAGGGAGGGCTTAATGAAAAACTGTTTTTT,CASSQLQGGLNEKLFF
-,TRBD2,TRBJ2-3,TRBV5-1,TGCGCCAGCAGCCATAGACTAGCGACAGATACGCAGTATTTT,CASSHRLATDTQYF
many,-,TRBJ2-2,TRBV20-1,TGCAGTGCTTTGAGGGGGGACGCGAACACCGGGGAGCTGTTTTTT,CSALRGDANTGELFF
many,-,TRBJ1-6,TRBV30,TGTGCCTGGACCGGGACTAGGGATTCACCCCTCCACTTT,CAWTGTRDSPLHF
many,TRBD2,TRBJ2-3,TRBV11-3,TGTGCCAGCAGCTTAACCCCGGCGGGAGCACCAGATACGCAGTATTTT,CASSLTPAGAPDTQYF
many,TRBD1,TRBJ2-5,TRBV18,TGTGCCAGCTCACCACCGTCAACAGGGGGCCGGGAGACCCAGTACTTC,CASSPPSTGGRETQYF
many,TRBD2,TRBJ2-5,TRBV24-1,TGTGCCACCAGTGAGGCTGGGCTAGCGGACAATCAAGAGACCCAGTACTTC,CATSEAGLADNQETQYF
-,-,TRBJ2-1,TRBV18,TGTGCCAGCTCACCACTGGTTTTCAATGAGCAGTTCTTC,CASSPLVFNEQFF
many,-,TRBJ2-6,TRBV2,TGTGCCAGCAGCGGAGGTTACTCTGGGGCCAACGTCCTGACTTTC,CASSGGYSGANVLTF
many,TRBD2,TRBJ2-7,TRBV6-5,TGTGCCAGCAGTTACTCGCCGGGAGGGTACGAGCAGTACTTC,CASSYSPGGYEQYF
many,TRBD1,TRBJ2-7,TRBV20-1,TGCAGTGCTAGAGCCGGGACAGGGGATGAGCAGTACTTC,CSARAGTGDEQYF
many,-,TRBJ1-5,TRBV5-1,TGCGCCAGCAGCTGGGGCGGGGGTAATCAGCCCCAGCATTTT,CASSWGGGNQPQHF
many,TRBD1,TRBJ1-2,TRBV28,TGTGCCAGCAGTAGAGGACAGGGGGCCGACCTCTATGGCTACACCTTC,CASSRGQGADLYGYTF
few,-,TRBJ2-4,TRBV4-1,TGCGCCAGCAGCCAAGAAAGGGCGGAGCTAGCCAAAAACATTCAGTACTTC,CASSQERAELAKNIQYF
many,TRBD1,TRBJ1-4,TRBV5-5,TGTGCCAGCACACCGGTACCGGACAGGGGTAATGAAAAACTGTTTTTT,CASTPVPDRGNEKLFF
few,TRBD2,TRBJ2-2,TRBV5-1,TGCGCCAGCAGCCCCGGACTAGATCTTGATGCCGGGGAGCTGTTTTTT,CASSPGLDLDAGELFF
many,TRBD1,TRBJ1-1,TRBV6-1,TGTGCCAGCAGCCGCACCGGGACAGGGAGAGCTGAAGCTTTCTTT,CASSRTGTGRAEAFF
-,TRBD1,TRBJ1-2,TRBV24-1,TGTGCCACCAGTGACCCGTGGACAGGGAACGGCTACACCTTC,CATSDPWTGNGYTF
many,-,TRBJ2-7,TRBV3-1,TGTGCCAGCAGCCAAGGAGTAAGGGTGGAGAGGTTGTTGTACGAGCAGTACTTC,CASSQGVRVERLLYEQYF
-,-,TRBJ1-2,TRBV27,TGTGCCAGCAGTTTATCTCCAGGGACCTATGGCTACACCTTC,CASSLSPGTYGYTF
-,-,TRBJ2-5,TRBV5-1,TGCGCCAGCAGCCGAGACGGGACGATGGAGACCCAGTACTTC,CASSRDGTMETQYF
few,-,TRBJ1-3,TRBV7-9,TGTGCCAGCAGCAGGGACTTTTTTGACGGAAACACCATATATTTT,CASSRDFFDGNTIYF
-,-,TRBJ1-6,TRBV20-1,TGCAGTCCTAAAGGAGGTACAGGGTCTAGTTCACCCCTCCACTTT,CSPKGGTGSSSPLHF
once,TRBD2,TRBJ2-1,TRBV6-1,TGTGCCAGCAGCCGGGCCGCTAGCGGGAGCTCCTACAATGAGCAGTTCTTC,CASSRAASGSSYNEQFF
few,TRBD2,TRBJ2-7,TRBV6-1,TGTGCCAGCAGACCCCTAGGACTAGACCCCCAGCGGATGCCCTACGAGCAGTACTTC,CASRPLGLDPQRMPYEQYF
many,TRBD2,TRBJ2-5,TRBV7-2,TGTGCCAGCAGCCCCGGGAGGCCCCAAGAGACCCAGTACTTC,CASSPGRPQETQYF
many,TRBD1,TRBJ2-5,TRBV12-3/TRBV12-4,TGTGCCAGCAGTTCCGACAGGGGAAAAGAGACCCAGTACTTC,CASSSDRGKETQYF
few,-,TRBJ2-2,TRBV30,TGTGCCTGGAGCAGAGGGGGGGACACCGGGGAGCTGTTTTTT,CAWSRGGDTGELFF
many,-,TRBJ2-1,TRBV20-1,TGCAGTGCTAGAGATTGGGCGGGGAGCTCCTACAATGAGCAGTTCTTC,CSARDWAGSSYNEQFF
-,TRBD2,TRBJ2-3,TRBV5-6,TGTGCCAGCAGCTTGGTGCATTGGACTAGCGGGAGTTCAGATACGCAGTATTTT,CASSLVHWTSGSSDTQYF
many,-,TRBJ1-6,TRBV2,TGTGCCATCTCTACAGGCAAGGGGTATAATTCACCCCTCCACTTT,CAISTGKGYNSPLHF
many,-,TRBJ2-7,TRBV20-1,TGCAGTGCCACCTCTGCGTTGAGCTCCTACGAGCAGTACTTC,CSATSALSSYEQYF
many,TRBD1,TRBJ2-1,TRBV6-1,TGTGCCAGCAGCTTAGACGGGGACAGCTACAATGAGCAGTTCTTC,CASSLDGDSYNEQFF
-,TRBD1,TRBJ1-2,TRBV9,TGTGCCAGCAGCGAAAGCGGACAGGGGATAGGGTACTATGGCTACACCTTC,CASSESGQGIGYYGYTF
-,-,TRBJ2-3,TRBV12-3/TRBV12-4,TGTACCAGCAGCGTAGGACAGATCACAGATACGCAGTATTTT,CTSSVGQITDTQYF
many,-,TRBJ1-6,TRBV11-3,TGTGCCAGCAGCTCTGGGCAGGCCTCTTCACCCCTCCACTTT,CASSSGQASSPLHF
many,TRBD1,TRBJ1-2,TRBV27,TGTGCCAGCAGTTTGAGGGCTGGGGAAGTTCCGGACAGGCACATTCATGGCTACACCTTC,CASSLRAGEVPDRHIHGYTF
many,-,TRBJ1-5,TRBV7-9,TGTGCCAGCAGCCAGTCCGGGACTGTTCGCGATCAGCCCCAGCATTTT,CASSQSGTVRDQPQHF
many,-,TRBJ2-1,TRBV28,TGTGCCAGCAGTTTCTTCAATGAGCAGTTCTTC,CASSFFNEQFF
few,-,TRBJ2-1,TRBV3-1,TGTGCCAGCAGCCAAGTCCTGGAGCGGTCGGCCCAGTCCTACAATGAGCAGTTCTTC,CASSQVLERSAQSYNEQFF
many,-,TRBJ2-1,TRBV27,TGTGCCAGCAGTACCCAGACAGGCCAGACAAACAATGAGCAGTTCTTC,CASSTQTGQTNNEQFF
many,-,TRBJ2-4,TRBV7-8,TGTGCCAGCAGCTTAGTGTTAACCAGGGCCAAAAACATTCAGTACTTC,CASSLVLTRAKNIQYF
many,TRBD2,TRBJ2-7,TRBV2,TGTGCCAGCCCCCCGACTAGCGGGACTCTTGGCGAGCAGTACTTC,CASPPTSGTLGEQYF
many,TRBD1,TRBJ1-2,TRBV15,TGTGCCACCAGCAGAGACAGGGGGCTTGACTATGGCTACACCTTC,CATSRDRGLDYGYTF